One sample yielded the 22 T cell receptor beta chains listed below, sequenced in a study of regulatory T cells in long-lasting Graves disease. To make TCR beta libraries, researchers used iRepertoire HTBI primers and Arm-PCR of CDR3 regions. TCRdb called the multiplex PCR reads again in MiXCR, with one record for every CDR3 protein. The sample lists approximately 400,000 distinct CDR3 sequences, just under 15% occurring once. The time point is: newly diagnosed GD, antithyroid drugs for less than 3 months. RNA isolated from PBMCs was used to make the TCR library. This sample also belongs to another study, concerning T cells in Graves' hyperthyroidism and ophthalmopathy.

The sample was peripheral blood mononuclear cells (PBMCs), taken at new diagnosis, from a patient treated with antithyroid drugs. The receptors here all came from a woman aged 25 to 39 with Graves disease.

In its sample, this clonotype was seen many times. The rearrangement joins TRBV2 to TRBJ1-4; 9 nucleotides align to TRBD1. Looked up from germline, CDR1 is SNHLY and CDR2 is FYNNEI. This CDR3 comprises 14 residues. Trimming took 7 bases from V and 8 from J; bases not matched to a gene: 8. Here the CDR3 DNA reads TGTGCCAGCACCGCGGGACAGGGCTGGGAAAAACTGTTTTTT. It is translated as CASTAGQGWEKLFF.

This clonotype was observed a few times. CDR3 in amino acids: CASSPRAQPQHF. For the CDR3, the DNA is TGTGCCAGCTCACCCCGGGCGCAGCCCCAGCATTTT. This sequence joins TRBV18 and TRBJ1-5, with no clear D. Per the germline V gene, CDR1 is KGHSH and CDR2 is LQKENI. With 3 bases removed from V and 7 bases from J, the gap between germline ends came to 7 bases. The CDR3 consists of 12 residues.

About this clonotype itself: Its ends do not fully match the called genes, so a read error is possible. The rearrangement joins TRBV5-1 to TRBJ2-4, with 8 bases matching TRBD2. The CDR3 is 15 amino acids. Germline V CDR1 and CDR2: SGHRS, YFSETQ. The CDR3 loop is CASSPGLEAKNIQYF. CDR3 DNA: TGCGCTAGCAGCCCGGGACTAGAGGCCAAAAACATTCAGTACTTC.

This clonotype was picked up many times. The chain links TRBV3-1 to TRBJ1-4, with D possibly matching TRBD1 (6 bases). The CDR3 has 16 residues. Germline CDR1 reads LGHDT; CDR2 reads YNNKEL (reference sequence). The germline V and J ends were trimmed by 4 bases and 5 bases, with 17 bases remaining between them. In DNA, the CDR3 is TGTGCCAGCAGCCTCGCCCGGACAGCCCTCAATGAAAAACTGTTTTTT. It is translated as CASSLARTALNEKLFF.

This clonotype was seen a handful of times. The rearrangement links TRBV4-1 to TRBJ2-2; 12 bases align to TRBD2. CDR1 and CDR2 from the germline V gene are MGHRA and YSYEKL. V shed 4 bases, J shed 2 bases, and the junction held 2 bases outside the gene matches. CDR3 length equals 16 residues. This chain's CDR3 is CASSPLAGGNTGELFF. The CDR3 nucleotides read TGCGCCAGCAGCCCACTAGCGGGGGGCAACACCGGGGAGCTGTTTTTT.

This clonotype was counted only a few times. The chain uses TRBV18 and TRBJ1-2; tentatively, D is TRBD1 (6 bases). Germline CDR1 reads KGHSH; CDR2 reads LQKENI. The CDR3 contains 18 residues. Deletions cut 2 bases from V and 0 bases from J, with 19 bases between. As DNA, the CDR3 is TGTGCCAGCTCACCATCCGGAGACAGGAACCCTTCTAACTATGGCTACACCTTC. Its translation: CASSPSGDRNPSNYGYTF.

This clonotype has at least ten counts. CDR3 nucleotide sequence: TGTGCCAGCGTGGGGGGGGAGAATTTAGAGACCCAGTACTTC. Protein: CASVGGENLETQYF. The chain employs TRBV2 and TRBJ2-5; 7 positions match TRBD2. After removal of 8 bases from V and 4 bases from J, the junction contained 10 bases not matched to a gene. The CDR3 runs to 14 residues. Germline assignment: CDR1 SNHLY and CDR2 FYNNEI.

V usage is TRBV18 and J usage is TRBJ1-3; no clear D gene. V was trimmed by 6 bases and J by 0 bases, leaving 18 bases between them. The CDR3 runs to 17 residues. Germline assignment: CDR1 KGHSH and CDR2 LQKENI. Written as DNA, the CDR3 is TGTGCCAGCTCGTCTTTGCCCGACAAGAGCTCTGGAAACACCATATATTTT. This gives the protein CASSSLPDKSSGNTIYF.

The chain couples TRBV12-5 to TRBJ1-2; D gene unclear. V was shortened by 1 base and J by 6 bases, with 12 bases between the two germline ends. Germline lookup yields CDR1 LGHNT and CDR2 FRNRAP. This CDR3 comprises 14 residues. DNA of the CDR3: TGTGCTAGTGGTTTGGGGTACGGGGTTCATGGCTACACCTTC. It codes for CASGLGYGVHGYTF.

At least ten counts were recorded for this clonotype. The chain is built from TRBV7-9 and TRBJ2-7, with D perhaps given as TRBD1 or TRBD2 (5 bases each). CDR1 and CDR2 (germline): SEHNR, FQNEAQ (reference sequence). CDR3 length: 12 amino acids. The V end was cut by 8 bases, the J end by 1 base, with 9 bases between. CDR3 bases: TGTGCCAGCGGGGACGGTTCCTACGAGCAGTACTTC. It codes for CASGDGSYEQYF.

The V call is TRBV5-1, the J call TRBJ2-2; 9 nucleotides agree with TRBD1. Germline loops: CDR1 SGHRS, CDR2 YFSETQ. CDR3 length equals 15 residues. With V trimmed by 4 bases and J by 5 bases, 6 bases remained unmatched. The CDR3 sequence: CASSPTGTGTGELFF. Here the CDR3 DNA reads TGCGCCAGCAGCCCAACCGGGACAGGGACCGGGGAGCTGTTTTTT.

In its sample, this clonotype was seen many times. This chain joins TRBV2 and TRBJ1-1; D may be TRBD1 (5 bases). This CDR3 has 14 amino acids. V lost 0 bases to trimming and J lost 10 bases, with 15 bases between them. Germline V gene lookup returns CDR1 SNHLY and CDR2 FYNNEI. Here the CDR3 reads CASSEAPKGIGAFF. Written as DNA, the CDR3 is TGTGCCAGCAGTGAAGCGCCGAAGGGGATCGGAGCTTTCTTT.

This clonotype was seen at least ten times. The rearrangement links TRBV6-1 to TRBJ1-2; possibly TRBD1 for D (5 bases). The CDR3 sequence is 11 residues long. V dropped 7 bases and J dropped 8 bases, with 11 bases sitting between them. Looked up from germline, CDR1 is MNHNS and CDR2 is SASEGT. The CDR3: CASKTGQGYTF. The CDR3 nucleotides read TGTGCCAGCAAGACGGGGCAGGGCTACACCTTC.

Ten or more counts support this clonotype. This sequence joins TRBV18 and TRBJ2-7, with D possibly being TRBD1 or TRBD2 (5 bases each). This CDR3 contains 14 residues. The germline CDR1 and CDR2 sequences are KGHSH and LQKENI. The V gene lost 3 bases and the J gene lost 0 bases, with 9 bases spanning the gap. The CDR3 DNA follows: TGTGCCAGCTCACCGGCAGGGAGCTCCTACGAGCAGTACTTC. It is translated as CASSPAGSSYEQYF. The full variable domain, its missing parts supplied by reference TRBV18 and TRBJ2-7, is NAGVMQNPRHLVRRRGQEARLRCSPMKGHSHVYWYRQLPEEGLKFMVYLQKENIIDESGMPKERFSAEFPKEGPSILRIQQVVRGDSAAYFCASSPAGSSYEQYFGPGTRLTVT.

The genes are TRBV7-2 and TRBJ2-7; D ambiguous. CDR3 length: 12 residues. Germline CDR1 and CDR2: SGHTA and FQGNSA. Trimming cost V 1 base and J 7 bases, with 8 bases left between them. The CDR3 nucleotides are TGTGCCAGCAGCTTAGGTCCGAATGAGCAGTACTTC. Translated, it gives CASSLGPNEQYF.

This clonotype was picked up many times. The chain employs TRBV6-1 and TRBJ2-7; 16 bases map to TRBD2. The trim removed 7 bases at V and 1 base at J, leaving 1 base unmatched. This CDR3 is built from 15 residues. The germline gives CDR1 MNHNS, CDR2 SASEGT. In nucleotides, the CDR3 is TGTGCCAGCAAGGGACTAGCGGGAGGGTCCTACGAGCAGTACTTC. It is translated as CASKGLAGGSYEQYF.

This clonotype was observed a few times. This CDR3 is missing its conserved last phenylalanine or tryptophan, likely due to a read error. The chain has TRBV12-3 or TRBV12-4 and TRBJ2-1, with a possible D match to TRBD1 (5 bases). V lost 4 bases and J lost 8, with 15 bases in between. This CDR3 is 14 amino acids long. The DNA for the CDR3 is TGTGCCAGCAGTTCCGTGACAGCCAACTATGAGCAGTTCTCC. It specifies CASSSVTANYEQFS.

This clonotype was detected a few times. V gene TRBV20-1 combines with J gene TRBJ1-2; 7 nucleotides match TRBD1. The CDR3 consists of 13 residues. Per germline, CDR1 DFQATT and CDR2 SNEGSKA (reference sequence). Germline trimming cut 0 bases from V and 7 bases from J; bases unmatched to any gene: 5. Written as DNA, the CDR3 is TGCAGTGCTAGAGAAGACAGGGTTTCTGGCTACACCTTC. Amino acid sequence: CSAREDRVSGYTF.

Ten or more counts support this clonotype. V usage is TRBV11-2 and J usage is TRBJ2-3, with TRBD2 as a possible D gene (5 bases). The ends were cut back, 7 bases at V and 1 base at J, with 6 bases in the middle. Looked up from germline, CDR1 is SGHAT and CDR2 is FQNNGV. This CDR3 is built from 12 residues. CDR3 sequence (DNA): TGTGCCAGCAAGAGGGGCACAGATACGCAGTATTTT. It is translated as CASKRGTDTQYF. Full variable domain (rest looked up from reference TRBV11-2 and TRBJ2-3): EAGVAQSPRYKIIEKRQSVAFWCNPISGHATLYWYQQILGQGPKLLIQFQNNGVVDDSQLPKDRFSAERLKGVDSTLKIQPAKLEDSAVYLCASKRGTDTQYFGPGTRLTVL.

This clonotype was detected ten times or more. V is TRBV7-6 and J is TRBJ2-2, with D hard to call. Deletions cut 1 base from V and 3 bases from J, with 15 bases between. Germline CDR1 reads SGHVS; CDR2 reads FNYEAQ. The CDR3 is made up of 17 amino acids. The CDR3 spells CASSLELVVAYTGELFF. CDR3 DNA: TGTGCCAGCAGCTTAGAATTAGTCGTTGCATACACCGGGGAGCTGTTTTTT. The full variable domain, in which reference TRBV7-6 and TRBJ2-2 provide the parts outside the CDR3, is GAGVSQSPRYKVTKRGQDVALRCDPISGHVSLYWYRQALGQGPEFLTYFNYEAQQDKSGLPNDRFSAERPEGSISTLTIQRTEQRDSAMYRCASSLELVVAYTGELFFGEGSRLTVL.

This clonotype was observed a few times. The junction departs from germline at one end; a sequencing error may be responsible. The genes are TRBV15 and TRBJ2-1; TRBD2 matches 13 bases. Germline lookup yields CDR1 LNHNV and CDR2 YYDKDF (reference sequence). CDR3 length: 18 amino acids. CDR3 nucleotides: TGTGCCACCAGCAGAGGACTAGCGGGAGGACCCACCTACAATGAGCAATTCTTC. As protein: CATSRGLAGGPTYNEQFF. The full variable domain, completed using reference TRBV15 and TRBJ2-1, is DAMVIQNPRYQVTQFGKPVTLSCSQTLNHNVMYWYQQKSSQAPKLLFHYYDKDFNNEADTPDNFQSRRPNTSFCFLDIRSPGLGDTAMYLCATSRGLAGGPTYNEQFFGPGTRLTVL.

This rearrangement joins TRBV18 to TRBJ2-5; D unclear. This CDR3 is built from 15 residues. Deletions cut 3 bases from V and 2 bases from J, with 13 bases between. Germline lookup yields CDR1 KGHSH and CDR2 LQKENI. The CDR3 nucleotides are TGTGCCAGCTCACCCCCGGGCCATAGACAAGAGACCCAGTACTTC. This translates into CASSPPGHRQETQYF.